A single sample gave rise to the 2 T cell receptor beta chains below, sequenced in a study of radiotherapy plus CTLA-4 blockade in lung cancer. Profiling relied on immunoSEQ multiplex PCR, and the TCRdb table lists in-frame clones only, not all of them. This repertoire shows about 25,000 clones, roughly 70% found once; its top ten account for approximately 3%. Specimen: peripheral blood, collected from a patient treated with radiotherapy plus ipilimumab. These receptor sequences come from a human donor with non-small cell lung cancer whose response to radiotherapy plus ipilimumab could not be evaluated.

The chain is built from TRBV4-1 and TRBJ2-1, with 12 bases matching TRBD2. Germline V gives CDR1 MGHRA, CDR2 YSYEKL. The CDR3 covers 18 residues. Unmatched junction bases numbered 8, after V lost 0 bases and J lost 5 bases. CDR3 DNA sequence: TGCGCCAGCAGCCAAGATGGGATTAGACTAGCGGGAGACAATGAGCAGTTCTTC. Amino acid sequence: CASSQDGIRLAGDNEQFF.

The chain is built from TRBV19 and TRBJ1-6, with 10 bases aligning to TRBD1. CDR1 is LNHDA, CDR2 SQIVND, per germline (reference sequence). V trimming: 3 bases; J trimming: 10 bases; junction bases outside the gene matches: 9. The CDR3 loop spans 16 amino acids. CDR3 amino acids: CASSMFDGTGVSPLHF. The CDR3 nucleotides are TGTGCCAGTAGTATGTTTGATGGGACAGGGGTCTCACCCCTCCACTTT.